Listed below are T cell receptor beta chains from one sample, sequenced in a study of T cell repertoires in cytomegalovirus infection. For these receptors, no antigen is known. In TCRdb, the reads were re-called with MiXCR into one record per CDR3 protein. The sample includes about 890,000 distinct CDR3 sequences, roughly 31% seen only once; the top ten take 13%. Here the sequenced sample was cultured CD8+ T cells from PBMCs, taken from culture after CMV antigen stimulation. Receptor source: a human donor in good health (CMV status not recorded). Some clones in this sample may be carry-over from other donors' samples. The CDR3 runs from the conserved cysteine through the conserved F or W. The D gene is left open where the match is weak. The size entry is marked missing in some rows and otherwise reads once, few, many or a size class.

abundance	j_gene	v_gene	len	d_gene	CDR3aa	CDR3nt
NA	TRBJ1-5	TRBV7-3	14	NA	CVSSLPGSNQPQHF	TGTGTCAGCAGCTTACCCGGGAGCAATCAGCCCCAGCATTTT
NA	TRBJ1-2	TRBV7-9	13	NA	CASNTGRSYGYTF	TGTGCCAGCAACACGGGACGGAGCTATGGCTACACCTTC
few	TRBJ1-4	TRBV10-3	15	TRBD1	CAISESGTVNEKLFF	TGTGCCATCAGTGAGTCGGGGACAGTTAATGAAAAACTGTTTTTT
NA	TRBJ2-3	TRBV11-2	17	TRBD2	CASPGGLAGGVADTQYF	TGTGCCTCACCGGGGGGACTAGCGGGGGGGGTAGCAGATACGCAGTATTTT
many	TRBJ1-5	TRBV7-2	14	NA	CASSLSGLTQPQHF	TGTGCCAGCAGCTTATCGGGACTCACTCAGCCCCAGCATTTT
NA	TRBJ2-3	TRBV4-1	13	NA	CASSQEGMNTQYF	TGCGCCAGCAGCCAAGAGGGCATGAATACGCAGTATTTT
few	TRBJ2-2	TRBV12-3/TRBV12-4	17	TRBD2	CASSFHYQRGRAGELFF	TGTGCCAGCAGTTTTCACTACCAGCGGGGGCGGGCCGGGGAGCTGTTTTTT
NA	TRBJ2-1	TRBV20-1	22	TRBD2	CSASHSRTSGGFHASSYNEQFF	TGCAGTGCTAGTCATTCCAGGACTAGCGGGGGGTTTCATGCGAGCTCCTACAATGAGCAGTTCTTC
NA	TRBJ1-2	TRBV12-3/TRBV12-4	13	NA	CASKSQGPYGYTF	TGTGCCAGCAAGTCCCAGGGACCCTATGGCTACACCTTC
once	TRBJ2-3	TRBV5-3	14	NA	CASSSPEETDTQYF	TGTGCCAGCAGCTCCCCGGAGGAAACAGATACGCAGTATTTT
few	TRBJ2-1	TRBV19	13	NA	CASTSFPGNEQFF	TGTGCCAGTACTTCGTTTCCGGGCAATGAGCAGTTCTTC
many	TRBJ1-2	TRBV20-1	13	NA	CSASPSEGIGYTF	TGCAGTGCTAGTCCATCTGAGGGTATTGGCTACACCTTC
NA	TRBJ1-6	TRBV4-1	16	NA	CASSQEIGRVNSPLHF	TGCGCCAGCAGCCAAGAGATTGGCAGGGTCAATTCACCCCTCCACTTT
many	TRBJ2-1	TRBV7-4	10	NA	CASNYNEQFF	TGTGCCAGCAACTACAATGAGCAGTTCTTC
NA	TRBJ2-5	TRBV6-6	15	NA	CASSYIGSQQETQYF	TGTGCCAGCAGTTACATAGGGAGTCAACAAGAGACCCAGTACTTC
NA	TRBJ1-1	TRBV10-3	12	NA	CAIRTVNTEAFF	TGTGCCATCAGAACAGTAAACACTGAAGCTTTCTTT
few	TRBJ2-1	TRBV6-2/TRBV6-3	17	TRBD2	CASSPLTSGDSYNEQFF	TGTGCCAGCAGCCCCCTCACTAGCGGGGATTCCTACAATGAGCAGTTCTTC
few	TRBJ2-3	TRBV4-3	14	NA	CASSPGVGKDTQYF	TGCGCCAGCAGCCCGGGAGTCGGAAAAGATACGCAGTATTTT
many	TRBJ1-3	TRBV12-3/TRBV12-4	16	NA	CASSPSTSSSGNTIYF	TGTGCCAGCAGTCCCTCGACATCCAGCTCTGGAAACACCATATATTTT
NA	TRBJ2-1	TRBV7-2	15	NA	CVSSLGAIPYNEQFF	TGTGTCAGCAGCTTAGGGGCTATACCCTACAATGAGCAGTTCTTC
few	TRBJ2-5	TRBV5-5	16	TRBD2	CASSLKLAGVQETQYF	TGTGCCAGCAGCTTAAAACTAGCGGGGGTCCAAGAGACCCAGTACTTC
few	TRBJ1-3	TRBV19	13	NA	CASSISSGNTIYF	TGTGCCAGTAGTATCTCCTCTGGAAACACCATATATTTT
few	TRBJ1-1	TRBV12-3/TRBV12-4	13	NA	CASSWGAGTEAFF	TGTGCCAGCAGTTGGGGGGCCGGGACTGAAGCTTTCTTT
NA	TRBJ2-7	TRBV3-1	12	NA	CASSQFGYEQYF	TGTGCCAGCAGCCAATTCGGTTACGAGCAGTACTTC
few	TRBJ2-1	TRBV7-2	11	NA	CASNLYNEQFF	TGTGCCAGCAACTTATACAATGAGCAGTTCTTC
few	TRBJ1-6	TRBV19	13	NA	CASSGRLNSPLHF	TGTGCCAGTAGCGGGCGTCTTAATTCACCCCTCCACTTT
NA	TRBJ2-1	TRBV27	15	NA	CASSLVRVVLAEQFF	TGTGCCAGCAGTTTAGTGAGGGTCGTTTTGGCTGAGCAGTTCTTC
NA	TRBJ2-3	TRBV7-6	13	NA	CASSSLPIDTQYF	TGTGCCAGCAGCTCCCTTCCGATCGATACGCAGTATTTT
many	TRBJ1-2	TRBV7-2	16	NA	CASSTGAQTYIYGYTF	TGTGCCAGCAGCACAGGAGCGCAGACATACATCTATGGCTACACCTTC
NA	TRBJ1-2	TRBV5-6	17	NA	CASHIWPFSVANYGYTF	TGTGCCAGTCACATTTGGCCGTTCTCTGTAGCTAACTATGGCTACACCTTC
NA	TRBJ2-5	TRBV7-6	16	NA	CASSPLGGPRKETQYF	TGTGCCAGCAGCCCGCTGGGGGGCCCTAGAAAAGAGACCCAGTACTTC
many	TRBJ2-2	TRBV12-5	16	TRBD1	CASGYGAGGNTGELFF	TGTGCTAGTGGCTATGGGGCAGGGGGGAACACCGGGGAGCTGTTTTTT
few	TRBJ2-3	TRBV7-9	16	NA	CASSPQTGRLTDTQYF	TGTGCCAGCAGCCCTCAGACAGGCAGGTTAACAGATACGCAGTATTTT
few	TRBJ1-5	TRBV5-6	18	TRBD1	CASSLSGQGAFGNQPQHF	TGTGCCAGCAGCTTATCTGGACAGGGGGCATTTGGCAATCAGCCCCAGCATTTT
once	TRBJ2-1	TRBV4-1	15	NA	CASSQVAGDINEQFF	TGCGCCAGCAGCCAAGTGGCAGGGGATATCAATGAGCAGTTCTTC